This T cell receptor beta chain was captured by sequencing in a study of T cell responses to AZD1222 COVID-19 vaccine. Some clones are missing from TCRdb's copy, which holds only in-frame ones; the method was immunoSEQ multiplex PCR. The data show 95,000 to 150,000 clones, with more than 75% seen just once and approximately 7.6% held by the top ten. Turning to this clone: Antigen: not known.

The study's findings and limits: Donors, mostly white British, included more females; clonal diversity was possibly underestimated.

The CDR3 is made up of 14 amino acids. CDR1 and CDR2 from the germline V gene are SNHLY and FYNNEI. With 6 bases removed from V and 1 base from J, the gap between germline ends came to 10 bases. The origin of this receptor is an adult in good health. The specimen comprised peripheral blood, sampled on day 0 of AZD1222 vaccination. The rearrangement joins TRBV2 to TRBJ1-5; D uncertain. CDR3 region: CASRESVSNQPQHF. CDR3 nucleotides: TGTGCCAGCAGGGAATCAGTAAGCAATCAGCCCCAGCATTTT. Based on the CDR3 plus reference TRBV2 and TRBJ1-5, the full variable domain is EPEVTQTPSHQVTQMGQEVILRCVPISNHLYFYWYRQILGQKVEFLVSFYNNEISEKSEIFDDQFSVERPDGSNFTLKIRSTKLEDSAMYFCASRESVSNQPQHFGDGTRLSIL.